This T cell receptor (beta chain) was recorded in a study of long-term antiretroviral therapy in people with HIV. Notes on the study in general: The range of CDR3 lengths in HIV repertoires proved narrower than that found in controls. Relative to transplant donor controls, diversity remained lower despite increasing after ART.

immunoSEQ v3.0 was run at survey level. Clones were sequenced by immunoSEQ multiplex PCR, and TCRdb holds only the in-frame ones, with some missing. The sample has 25,000 or so clones, 93% seen once. With regard to this clone: Antigen unknown.

This CDR3 is 14 amino acids long. Germline-derived CDR1 and CDR2 are SGHVS and FQNEAQ. V was clipped by 5 bases and J by 5 bases, with 15 bases between them. The gene calls are TRBV7-8 and TRBJ1-2, with D maybe TRBD1 (5 bases). This TCR was recovered from a man aged 35-49 years with HIV. The input for sequencing was unsorted PBMCs, taken 6.2 years after starting antiretroviral therapy. The CDR3 spells CASSASGRVYGYTF. For the CDR3, the DNA is TGTGCCAGCAGCGCAAGCGGCAGGGTTTATGGCTACACCTTC.